The 3 T cell receptor beta chains in this list originate from one sample, sequenced in a study of PD-L1 blockade in urothelial cancer. The repertoire was sequenced with immunoSEQ multiplex PCR; TCRdb's copy has only in-frame clones and lacks some. This sample has 50,000 to 60,000 clones, with 70% to 90% found just once. The source material was PBMCs, sampled around atezolizumab (anti-PD-L1) treatment. Receptors were obtained from a man aged 50 or older with urothelial cancer.

The genes are TRBV7-3 and TRBJ2-3, with D possibly being TRBD1 (5 bases). CDR1 is SGHTA, CDR2 FQGTGA, per germline. CDR3 length: 14 residues. Trimming stripped 0 bases from V and 6 bases from J, with 10 bases between. The CDR3 DNA reads as TGTGCCAGCAGCTTAACCCAGAAGGGGGATACGCAGTATTTT. The encoded protein is CASSLTQKGDTQYF.

The chain is built from TRBV6-5 and TRBJ1-5, with D possibly being TRBD1 (5 bases). Trimming pared 6 bases from V and 9 bases from J, leaving 15 bases between. In germline, CDR1 is MNHEY, CDR2 SVGAGI. This CDR3 spans 13 amino acids. DNA of the CDR3: TGTGCCAGCAGCCAGCAACCAAGGGGGCCCCAGCATTTT. It specifies CASSQQPRGPQHF.

This clone was seen a handful of times. The rearrangement joins TRBV27 to TRBJ1-1; perhaps TRBD1 as D (6 bases). Trimming took off 11 bases at V and 6 bases at J, with 22 bases between the two ends. This CDR3 contains 14 residues. Germline assignment: CDR1 MNHEY and CDR2 SMNVEV (reference sequence). The CDR3 reads CASSTGRIVSEAFF. CDR3 sequence (DNA): TGTGCCTCCTCCACAGGGCGGATTGTCTCTGAAGCTTTCTTT.